Reported below is one T cell receptor beta chain. What it binds is unknown. This sample was included in a study of identical twins. Overall study findings and caveats: Beta clonotypes that were abundant in cord blood contained fewer insertions, a pattern absent from memory repertoires.

This CDR3 is 17 amino acids long. Trimming at V came to 4 bases and at J to 2 bases, leaving 9 bases not matched to a gene. In germline, CDR1 is SGHDN, CDR2 FVKESK. TCRdb re-derived calls from the 5' RACE reads in MiXCR, one entry per CDR3 protein. The repertoire includes some 1,600,000 distinct CDR3 sequences, around 33% of them detected once, and about 0.3% sits in the top ten. The receptor was derived from a newborn girl in good health. The sequenced material came from cord blood. V is TRBV14 and J is TRBJ2-3; 10 bases fit TRBD2. The chain's CDR3 is CASSRRLAGSITDTQYF. DNA for the CDR3: TGTGCCAGCAGCCGGAGACTAGCGGGCTCGATCACAGATACGCAGTATTTT.